The clone carrying this TCR beta chain has just one count. Use of 60 Vbeta and 13 Jbeta primers characterized the PCR. Sequencing was performed with immunoSEQ multiplex PCR; in TCRdb, only in-frame clones are kept and a portion is missing. The table shows 62,000 or so clones, with approximately 87% occurring only once. These data come from a study of cytomegalovirus exposure and HLA in healthy donors. V dropped 3 bases and J dropped 0; count of bases not matched to a gene: 11. CDR1 and CDR2 from the germline V gene are SGHNT and YYREEE (reference sequence). The CDR3 runs to 17 residues. The specimen sequenced was PBMCs. The chain has TRBV5-4 and TRBJ2-7, with 8 bases fitting TRBD1. This receptor was taken from a man aged 18 to 30 in good health and CMV-seronegative. CDR3 nucleotide sequence: TGTGCCAGCAGCTCTCTCGGACAGGGAACGGGCTCCTACGAGCAGTACTTC. Its protein product is CASSSLGQGTGSYEQYF.